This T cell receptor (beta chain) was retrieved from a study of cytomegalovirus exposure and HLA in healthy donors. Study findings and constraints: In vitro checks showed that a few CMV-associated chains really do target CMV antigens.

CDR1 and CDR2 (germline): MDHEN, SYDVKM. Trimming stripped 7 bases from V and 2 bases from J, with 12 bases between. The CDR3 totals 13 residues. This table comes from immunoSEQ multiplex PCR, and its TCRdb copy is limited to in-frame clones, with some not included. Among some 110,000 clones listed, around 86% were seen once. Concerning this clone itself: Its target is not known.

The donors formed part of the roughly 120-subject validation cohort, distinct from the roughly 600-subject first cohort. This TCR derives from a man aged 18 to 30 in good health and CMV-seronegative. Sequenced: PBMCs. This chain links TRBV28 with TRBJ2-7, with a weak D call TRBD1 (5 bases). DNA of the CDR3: TGTGCCAGCATTACTGGGGCAACCTACGAGCAGTACTTC. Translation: CASITGATYEQYF.